The count of the clone carrying this T cell receptor (beta chain) is one. This sample was included in a study of blood T cell repertoires in COVID-19. The overall study: COVID-19 samples collected from the United States, Italy and Spain covered acute and convalescent phases. PBMCs, B-cell-depleted T cells, or T cells provided the cDNA or gDNA that made up the material.

Germline CDR1 and CDR2: MNHEY and SVGAGI. V gave up 0 bases and J gave up 7 bases; unmatched junction bases: 6. CDR3 length equals 15 residues. The data were produced by immunoSEQ multiplex PCR, yet TCRdb's version contains in-frame clones alone and is incomplete. The table includes fewer than 300,000 clones, more than 70% detected once. The sample taken for sequencing was peripheral blood. The TCR was taken from a woman in her late teens or twenties with acute or convalescent COVID-19. The genes are TRBV6-5 and TRBJ2-7, with 10 bases matching TRBD1. CDR3 amino acids: CASSYSGQGVGEQYF. The CDR3 bases are TGTGCCAGCAGTTACTCCGGACAGGGGGTAGGGGAGCAGTACTTC.